The sequence of this T cell receptor (beta chain) was determined in a study of blood T cell repertoires in COVID-19. Study information: Samples representing acute and convalescent COVID-19 were sourced from the United States, Italy and Spain. PBMCs, B-cell-depleted T cells, or T cells provided the cDNA or gDNA that made up the material.

The V and J ends lost 6 bases and 1 base, in that order; junction bases with no gene match: 17. Per the germline V gene, CDR1 is MNHEY and CDR2 is SMNVEV (reference sequence). This CDR3 region has 19 residues. Original analysis: Amplified reference gene primers provided the basis for estimating nucleated cell counts. Profiled with immunoSEQ multiplex PCR; TCRdb holds only in-frame clones, not every one. The V and J calls and clone size are taken from that table; D and trimming were inferred from the DNA. Of under 300,000 clones detected, roughly 89% appear once; the ten largest clones hold about 0.94%.

V and J are TRBV27 and TRBJ2-7, with 11 bases aligning to TRBD2. The source material was peripheral blood. The TCR originated in a woman aged 40-49 years who had recovered from COVID-19. This CDR3 reads CASSHYPPGLADSSYEQYF. CDR3 DNA sequence: TGTGCCAGCAGCCATTACCCCCCGGGACTAGCGGACAGTTCCTACGAGCAGTACTTC.